The 28 T cell receptor beta chains below all came from one sample that was sequenced in a study of T cells in Graves' hyperthyroidism and ophthalmopathy. RNA transcripts gave rise to amplified TCR beta CDR3 regions. A set of HTBI primers served as the primers for a first-round RT-PCR of the TCR CDR3. TCRdb recomputed calls from the multiplex PCR reads with MiXCR, one row per CDR3 protein. The sample contains fewer than 550,000 distinct CDR3 sequences, more than 15% of which appear only once. Sequencing was done on a sample of blood. Receptor source: a woman between 18 and 30 years old with Graves' hyperthyroidism.

In this sample, this clonotype turned up many times. CDR3 amino acids: CASSLYHRGLSTEAFF. The DNA for the CDR3 is TGTGCCAGCAGCTTATACCACAGGGGGCTGAGCACTGAAGCTTTCTTT. This sequence joins TRBV7-9 and TRBJ1-1, with 9 bases matching TRBD1. The CDR3 runs 16 residues. In germline, CDR1 is SEHNR, CDR2 FQNEAQ (reference sequence). The trim removed 2 bases at V and 4 bases at J, leaving 8 bases unmatched.

The sample holds many counts of this clonotype. The genes are TRBV28 and TRBJ2-5, with a tentative D call TRBD2 (5 bases). CDR3 size: 14 residues. The V end lost 1 base, the J end lost 4 bases, and 10 bases lay between the germline ends. Per the germline V gene, CDR1 is MDHEN and CDR2 is SYDVKM. Here the CDR3 reads CASSLLAGVETQYF. The CDR3 DNA reads as TGTGCCAGCAGTTTATTGGCCGGGGTAGAGACCCAGTACTTC.

At least ten counts were recorded for this clonotype. The chain carries TRBV2 and TRBJ2-7, with D uncertain. This CDR3 is built from 12 residues. Germline V CDR1 and CDR2: SNHLY, FYNNEI. The ends were cut back, 6 bases at V and 6 bases at J, with 12 bases in the middle. The chain's CDR3 is CASSASLGEQYF. CDR3 DNA sequence: TGTGCCAGCAGCGCATCCCTGGGCGAGCAGTACTTC.

In its sample, this clonotype was seen a few times. V is TRBV19 and J is TRBJ1-2; 11 positions match TRBD1. In germline, CDR1 is LNHDA, CDR2 SQIVND (reference sequence). V shed 3 bases, J shed 8 bases, and the junction held 11 bases outside the gene matches. This CDR3 has 16 residues. CDR3 sequence reads: CASSITDRGLPGGYTF. For the CDR3, the DNA is TGTGCCAGTAGTATCACGGACAGGGGGCTCCCAGGGGGCTACACCTTC.

This clonotype came up many times. The gene calls are TRBV9 and TRBJ2-7, with 7 bases matching TRBD1. The CDR3 is 15 amino acids. Germline loops: CDR1 SGDLS, CDR2 YYNGEE. J lost 0 bases, V lost 4 bases, and 7 bases had no gene match. This CDR3 is CASSHGTEDSYEQYF. DNA of the CDR3: TGTGCCAGCAGCCACGGGACAGAAGACTCCTACGAGCAGTACTTC. Full variable domain (outside the CDR3, taken from reference TRBV9 and TRBJ2-7): DSGVTQTPKHLITATGQRVTLRCSPRSGDLSVYWYQQSLDQGLQFLIQYYNGEERAKGNILERFSAQQFPDLHSELNLSSLELGDSALYFCASSHGTEDSYEQYFGPGTRLTVT.

This clonotype was seen a handful of times. Possible read error: a much larger clone is one base away. This CDR3 is CASSLAGMDDYTF. In DNA form, the CDR3 reads TGTGCCAGCAGCTTAGCAGGGATGGATGACTACACCTTC. The chain employs TRBV11-2 and TRBJ1-2; the D gene is possibly TRBD1 (5 bases). The CDR3 length is 13 residues. Per the germline V gene, CDR1 is SGHAT and CDR2 is FQNNGV. Trimming cost V 1 base and J 10 bases, with 13 bases left between them.

Comment on this clonotype: Given a much more abundant clone one base away, this may be a read error. This CDR3 reads CASSSVGAANTGELFF. DNA for the CDR3: TGTGCCAGCAGCTCCGTCGGAGCGGCGAACACCGGGGAGCTGTTTTTT. J is TRBJ2-2 and V is TRBV7-3; D might be TRBD2 (5 bases). Trimming left V 4 bases short and J 0 bases short, with 12 bases between. The length of the CDR3 is 16 residues. Per the germline V gene, CDR1 is SGHTA and CDR2 is FQGTGA.

This clonotype was seen many times. The V gene is TRBV12-3 or TRBV12-4, the J gene TRBJ2-1; 12 bases are a match to TRBD2. The ends lost 6 bases at V and 7 bases at J; junction bases unmatched: 7. This CDR3 contains 15 residues. The CDR3 bases are TGTGCCAGCAGCGACGGGACTAGCGGGCGGAATGAGCAGTTCTTC. Encoded protein: CASSDGTSGRNEQFF.

This clonotype was recorded only once. J is TRBJ2-1 and V is TRBV6-2 or TRBV6-3, with D unresolved. CDR3 length equals 12 residues. V was clipped by 7 bases and J by 8 bases, with 12 bases between them. Germline loops: CDR1 MNHEY, CDR2 SVGEGT. CDR3 sequence: CASTLVGHEQFF. The CDR3 DNA reads TGTGCCAGCACTCTGGTGGGCCATGAGCAGTTCTTC.

The chain recombines TRBV6-4 with TRBJ2-1; D is tentatively TRBD1 or TRBD2 (5 bases each). Germline CDR1 is MRHNA and CDR2 is SNTAGT. Trimming removed 3 bases from V and 5 bases from J, with 5 bases in between. The CDR3 extends over 12 amino acids. CDR3 residues: CASSEGDNEQFF. DNA for the CDR3: TGTGCCAGCAGTGAGGGGGACAATGAGCAGTTCTTC.

There are a few counts of this clonotype. The V gene is TRBV19, the J gene TRBJ1-6, with D unresolved. Germline V gene sequence: CDR1 LNHDA, CDR2 SQIVND (reference sequence). V lost 4 bases and J lost 0, with 13 bases in between. The CDR3 runs 17 residues. The CDR3 DNA reads TGTGCCAGTAGTAGGACGGTAGCCTACTCCTATAATTCACCCCTCCACTTT. Its translation: CASSRTVAYSYNSPLHF.

This clonotype came up many times. The chain has TRBV20-1 and TRBJ2-1, with D unresolved. The V and J ends lost 3 bases and 9 bases respectively, with 9 bases between them. Germline V gives CDR1 DFQATT, CDR2 SNEGSKA (reference sequence). The CDR3 totals 11 residues. As DNA, the CDR3 is TGCAGTGCTAGCCGGCGTGGTGAGCAGTTCTTC. It translates to CSASRRGEQFF.

The sample holds many counts of this clonotype. The V call is TRBV20-1, the J call TRBJ2-3; 11 positions match TRBD2. The germline V gene encodes CDR1 DFQATT and CDR2 SNEGSKA (reference sequence). This CDR3 contains 16 residues. Trimming removed 3 bases from V and 5 bases from J; junction bases left unmatched: 10. Here the CDR3 DNA reads TGCAGTGCTAGCTATAGCGGGGGGGCCTTAGTAGATACGCAGTATTTT. Translating gives CSASYSGGALVDTQYF.

This clonotype came up many times. V and J are TRBV20-1 and TRBJ1-2, with TRBD1 as a possible D gene (5 bases). The germline V gene has CDR1 DFQATT and CDR2 SNEGSKA (reference sequence). With 2 bases removed from V and 8 bases from J, the gap between germline ends came to 18 bases. The CDR3 consists of 14 residues. CDR3: CSARKGSREGGYTF. The CDR3 DNA follows: TGCAGTGCTAGAAAGGGGTCCAGGGAAGGGGGCTACACCTTC.

The genes are TRBV4-1 and TRBJ2-7; D not certain. This CDR3 has 12 residues. Germline V gene lookup returns CDR1 MGHRA and CDR2 YSYEKL. V lost 0 bases and J lost 6, with 6 bases in between. CDR3 nucleotides: TGCGCCAGCAGCCAAGACTGGGCCGAGCAGTACTTC. It is translated as CASSQDWAEQYF.

The chain has TRBV12-3 or TRBV12-4 and TRBJ2-1; 11 positions agree with TRBD2. Trimming removed 6 bases from V and 15 bases from J; junction bases left unmatched: 10. This CDR3 comprises 13 residues. CDR3 sequence reads: CASSQGLAASGFF. The CDR3 DNA is TGTGCCAGCAGCCAGGGACTAGCGGCCTCGGGGTTCTTC.

This clonotype was seen more than once but under ten times. V usage is TRBV29-1 and J usage is TRBJ2-2; D unresolved. The V and J ends lost 4 bases and 4 bases respectively, with 13 bases between them. Per germline, CDR1 SQVTM and CDR2 ANQGSEA. CDR3 length: 14 amino acids. CDR3 sequence (DNA): TGCAGCGTTGGGAGTCAAGAGTTCACCGGGGAGCTGTTTTTT. Amino acid sequence: CSVGSQEFTGELFF.

This clonotype has a count of ten or more. The chain carries TRBV27 and TRBJ1-5, with D perhaps matching TRBD1 (5 bases). V was shortened by 2 bases and J by 5 bases, with 10 bases between the two germline ends. This CDR3 comprises 14 residues. The germline CDR1 and CDR2 sequences are MNHEY and SMNVEV (reference sequence). CDR3 bases: TGTGCCAGCAGTTTAGGAGGGGAAGATCAGCCCCAGCATTTT. Amino acids: CASSLGGEDQPQHF.

This clonotype was counted at least ten times. The J gene is TRBJ2-1, the V gene TRBV20-1, with D tentatively TRBD2 (6 bases). Trimming stripped 3 bases from V and 4 bases from J, with 13 bases between. CDR3 length equals 14 residues. Per the germline V gene, CDR1 is DFQATT and CDR2 is SNEGSKA (reference sequence). The CDR3, as DNA: TGCAGTGCTAGCGTGGGACTTAAATACAATGAGCAGTTCTTC. It is translated as CSASVGLKYNEQFF.

This clonotype was counted between two and nine times. This chain uses TRBV6-1 with TRBJ1-2, with D uncertain. Between the trimmed V and J ends, which lost 2 bases and 7 bases, there was a span of 11 bases. This CDR3 has 13 residues. The V gene's germline CDR1 is MNHNS and CDR2 SASEGT. CDR3: CASSERVTGGYTF. CDR3 nucleotide sequence: TGTGCCAGCAGTGAACGGGTAACGGGTGGCTACACCTTC.

V usage is TRBV7-2 and J usage is TRBJ2-1, with 10 bases fitting TRBD2. V gave up 1 base and J gave up 4 bases; unmatched junction bases: 7. The CDR3 length is 17 residues. CDR1 and CDR2 (germline): SGHTA, FQGNSA. The CDR3 protein is CASSLDTTSGKYNEQFF. The CDR3 bases are TGTGCCAGCAGCTTAGATACCACTAGCGGGAAATACAATGAGCAGTTCTTC.

This clonotype was counted many times. The chain joins TRBV12-3 or TRBV12-4 to TRBJ2-5; 14 nucleotides align to TRBD2. The CDR3 consists of 15 residues. Losses at the gene ends were 5 bases for V and 9 bases for J; bases not matched to a gene: 8. CDR3 in amino acids: CASSLGTSGSFAQYF. CDR3 DNA: TGTGCCAGCAGTCTCGGGACTAGCGGGAGCTTCGCCCAGTACTTC.

This clonotype was picked up many times. V and J are TRBV7-9 and TRBJ1-3; unclear D gene. Trimming took off 1 base at V and 6 bases at J, with 13 bases between the two ends. Germline-derived CDR1 and CDR2 are SEHNR and FQNEAQ (reference sequence). CDR3 length: 15 amino acids. The CDR3: CASSLVSGHLNTIYF. The CDR3 nucleotides are TGTGCCAGCAGCTTAGTGTCTGGCCACCTAAACACCATATATTTT.

This clonotype was seen many times. The rearrangement links TRBV6-2 or TRBV6-3 to TRBJ2-1; 14 positions match TRBD2. J gave up 7 bases and V 3 bases, and 29 bases lay outside the gene matches. The CDR3 totals 24 residues. Germline assignment: CDR1 MNHEY and CDR2 SVGEGT. This CDR3 reads CASSYSVGGGERPNWTSGRNEQFF. The DNA for the CDR3 is TGTGCCAGCAGTTATTCGGTCGGCGGAGGCGAGAGGCCTAACTGGACTAGCGGGAGGAATGAGCAGTTCTTC.

This clonotype came up many times. V and J are TRBV2 and TRBJ2-7, with D possibly called TRBD1 or TRBD2 (5 bases each). This CDR3 has 13 residues. V lost 4 bases to trimming and J lost 6 bases, with 13 bases between them. From germline, CDR1 is SNHLY and CDR2 FYNNEI. In DNA form, the CDR3 reads TGTGCCAGCAGTGGGGCCCTCGGGGCCGAGCAGTACTTC. Its translation: CASSGALGAEQYF.

This clonotype was found many times. The rearrangement joins TRBV9 to TRBJ2-7; D is possibly TRBD2 (5 bases). The CDR3 has 14 residues. Deletions cut 3 bases from V and 1 base from J, with 11 bases between. The germline V gene has CDR1 SGDLS and CDR2 YYNGEE. The CDR3 loop reads CASSGDYGSYEQYF. The CDR3 DNA sequence: TGTGCCAGCAGCGGCGACTACGGTTCCTACGAGCAGTACTTC.

This clonotype was seen ten or more times. This chain joins TRBV12-3 or TRBV12-4 and TRBJ1-4; D not certain. V was cut by 6 bases and J by 7 bases, with 9 bases left in between. CDR3 length equals 12 residues. CDR3 sequence reads: CASRGGSEKLFF. The DNA of the CDR3 is TGTGCCAGCAGGGGAGGGAGTGAAAAACTGTTTTTT.

This clonotype has ten or more counts. The V call is TRBV3-1, the J call TRBJ1-1, with TRBD1 matching 8 bases. V lost 6 bases to trimming and J lost 3 bases; unmatched junction nucleotides: 6. The CDR3 runs to 14 residues. The germline CDR1 and CDR2 sequences are LGHDT and YNNKEL (reference sequence). The DNA of the CDR3 is TGTGCCAGCAGTCTAGACAGGGGAGACACTGAAGCTTTCTTT. Translating gives CASSLDRGDTEAFF.